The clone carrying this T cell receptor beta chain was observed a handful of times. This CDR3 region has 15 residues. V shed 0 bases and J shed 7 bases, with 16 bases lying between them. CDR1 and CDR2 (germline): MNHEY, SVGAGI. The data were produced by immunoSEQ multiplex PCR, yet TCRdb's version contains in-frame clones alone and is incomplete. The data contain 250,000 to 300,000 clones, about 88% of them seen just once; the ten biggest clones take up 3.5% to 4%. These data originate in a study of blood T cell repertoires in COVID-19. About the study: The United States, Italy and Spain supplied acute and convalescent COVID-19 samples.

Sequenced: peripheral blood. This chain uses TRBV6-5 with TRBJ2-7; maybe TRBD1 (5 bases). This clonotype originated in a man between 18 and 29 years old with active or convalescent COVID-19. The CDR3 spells CASSYSALTDLEQYF. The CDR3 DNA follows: TGTGCCAGCAGTTACTCCGCTCTGACAGACTTGGAGCAGTACTTC.